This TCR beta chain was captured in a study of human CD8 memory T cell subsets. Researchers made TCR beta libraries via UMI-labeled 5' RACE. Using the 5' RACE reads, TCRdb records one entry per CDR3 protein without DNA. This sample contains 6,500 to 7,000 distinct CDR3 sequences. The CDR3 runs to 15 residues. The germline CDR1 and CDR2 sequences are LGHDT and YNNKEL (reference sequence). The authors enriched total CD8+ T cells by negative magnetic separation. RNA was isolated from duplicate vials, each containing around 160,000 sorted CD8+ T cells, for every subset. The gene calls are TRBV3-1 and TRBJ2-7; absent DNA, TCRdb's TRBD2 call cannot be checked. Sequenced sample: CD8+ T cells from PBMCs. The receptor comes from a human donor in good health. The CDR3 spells CASRAGTSGRDEQYF.